This TCR beta chain was recorded in a study of CD8+ T cells in alopecia areata. The treatment here: oral pan-JAK inhibitor, 5-10 mg twice daily. Sorting of PBMCs yielded the CD4+ and CD8+ T cells. Extraction and reverse transcription of RNA yielded cDNA as the sequencing template. Profiled with immunoSEQ multiplex PCR; TCRdb holds only in-frame clones, not every one. The table has 140,000 to 150,000 clones, nearly 55% seen once. With respect to this clone: Its antigen is still unknown.

The study's findings and limits: The study found tofacitinib significantly decreased scalp clonality and expanded CD8+ clones among the top 100. Persistence in scalp and blood during tofacitinib was observed for many expanded lesional clones. Normal scalp showed lower clonality than lesional scalp, especially alopecia totalis/universalis.

Trimming left V 5 bases short and J 8 bases short, with 18 bases between. Germline V lookup: CDR1 SEHNR, CDR2 FQNEAQ (reference sequence). This CDR3 is built from 15 residues. Sequenced material: CD8+ T cells sorted from blood, taken at week 4, from a patient treated with tofacitinib. This receptor was obtained from a human donor with alopecia areata. The J gene is TRBJ2-2, the V gene TRBV7-9; no definite D call. CDR3 bases: TGTGCCAGCAGCCCTTTAGGGAAGGCGACTGGGGAGCTGTTTTTT. It translates to CASSPLGKATGELFF.